Below are 22 T cell receptor beta chains sequenced from a single sample in a study of cytomegalovirus exposure and HLA in healthy donors. Use of 60 Vbeta and 13 Jbeta primers characterized the PCR. Only in-frame clones appear in the TCRdb table, and some are missing; sequencing was by immunoSEQ multiplex PCR. The table lists under 150,000 clones, 65% to 85% of them singletons. The source material was PBMCs. The receptors here all came from a woman in her thirties or forties in good health and CMV-seropositive.

This rearrangement joins TRBV6-4 to TRBJ2-3; 11 nucleotides agree with TRBD2. In germline, CDR1 is MRHNA, CDR2 SNTAGT. The CDR3 is 16 amino acids. V gave up 0 bases and J gave up 3 bases; unmatched junction bases: 2. The CDR3, as DNA: TGTGCCAGCAGTGACTCTGCTAGCGGGGGGACAGATACGCAGTATTTT. Translation: CASSDSASGGTDTQYF.

For the CDR3, the DNA is TGTGCCAGCAGCGCGATCAGGGGCAGTGAGCAGTTCTTC. Protein sequence: CASSAIRGSEQFF. This sequence joins TRBV9 and TRBJ2-1; weak D call: TRBD1 (6 bases). Between the trimmed V and J ends, which lost 3 bases and 9 bases, there was a span of 13 bases. This CDR3 region has 13 residues. The germline CDR1 and CDR2 sequences are SGDLS and YYNGEE.

The chain is built from TRBV21-1 and TRBJ2-3; TRBD1, as called in the table, went unchecked against the DNA. TRBV21-1 is recorded as a pseudogene. CDR3 size: 17 residues. CDR3 nucleotides: TGTGCCAGCAGCAAATGCCCCAGGGGGACAAGCACAGATACGCAGTATTTT. Translated, it gives CASSKCPRGTSTDTQYF.

In its sample, this clone was seen a few times. This rearrangement joins TRBV6-5 to TRBJ2-7, with TRBD1 matching over 10 bases. Germline V lookup: CDR1 MNHEY, CDR2 SVGAGI. V was pared by 2 bases and J by 5 bases, with 3 bases of the junction left unmatched. This CDR3 is 14 amino acids long. The CDR3 coding sequence is TGTGCCAGCAGTTACGGGGGACAGGGGAACGAGCAGTACTTC. Its protein product is CASSYGGQGNEQYF.

This clone turned up a few times. V is TRBV9 and J is TRBJ2-1, with TRBD2 matching 10 bases. V dropped 3 bases and J dropped 6; count of bases not matched to a gene: 9. CDR3 length: 16 residues. Germline loops: CDR1 SGDLS, CDR2 YYNGEE. The CDR3 is CASSEALAGEGNEQFF. The CDR3 nucleotides are TGTGCCAGCAGCGAGGCCCTAGCGGGAGAAGGCAATGAGCAGTTCTTC.

A note on this clone: Other nucleotide sequences from this sample produce the same CDR3. V and J are TRBV5-5 and TRBJ2-7; 7 bases are a match to TRBD1. CDR3 size: 14 residues. The trim removed 1 base at V and 0 bases at J, leaving 1 base unmatched. Per germline, CDR1 SGHKS and CDR2 YYEKEE (reference sequence). CDR3 sequence (DNA): TGTGCCAGCAGCTTGAGGGACAGCTCCTACGAGCAGTACTTC. Protein: CASSLRDSSYEQYF.

The chain couples TRBV7-2 to TRBJ2-5, with TRBD1 as a possible D gene (5 bases). Gene TRBJ2-7 matches the end of the DNA better, so the J call may be wrong. Germline values: CDR1 SGHTA, CDR2 FQGNSA. The CDR3 sequence is 15 residues long. The CDR3 sequence: CASTQNERTNYEQYF. CDR3 bases: TGTGCCAGCACCCAAAATGAACGGACAAATTACGAGCAGTACTTC.

The rearrangement joins TRBV5-1 to TRBJ2-7; no clear D. CDR1 is SGHRS, CDR2 YFSETQ, per germline. With 6 bases removed from V and 7 bases from J, the gap between germline ends came to 20 bases. CDR3 length: 14 amino acids. For the CDR3, the DNA is TGCGCCAGCAACGCTCTAAACAGCCCCCTTGAGCAGTACTTC. Protein product: CASNALNSPLEQYF.

The CDR3 DNA reads as TGTGCCAGCACAACTACAGGGGACAATGAGCAGTTCTTC. Protein: CASTTTGDNEQFF. This rearrangement joins TRBV2 to TRBJ2-1; TRBD1 agrees at 7 bases. Looked up from germline, CDR1 is SNHLY and CDR2 is FYNNEI. This CDR3 is built from 13 residues. With V trimmed by 7 bases and J by 5 bases, 5 bases remained unmatched.

This clone was seen more than once but under ten times. The chain recombines TRBV14 with TRBJ2-1; D call uncertain. The CDR3 spans 12 residues. V lost 5 bases, J lost 9 bases, and 11 bases lay in between. Germline CDR1 and CDR2: SGHDN and FVKESK. CDR3 sequence (DNA): TGTGCCAGCAGCTATGGTAACGGTGAGCAGTTCTTC. Translating gives CASSYGNGEQFF.

CDR3 protein: CASSLERNTGELFF. CDR3 nucleotide sequence: TGTGCCAGCAGCTTAGAGCGGAACACCGGGGAGCTGTTTTTT. The rearrangement uses TRBV11-2 and TRBJ2-2; D gene ambiguous. V lost 0 bases to trimming and J lost 1 base, with 3 bases between them. Germline V gene data show CDR1 as SGHAT and CDR2 as FQNNGV. CDR3 length equals 14 residues.

The chain recombines TRBV14 with TRBJ2-2; D is possibly TRBD1 (6 bases). Trimming took off 4 bases at V and 4 bases at J, with 22 bases between the two ends. The V gene's germline CDR1 is SGHDN and CDR2 FVKESK. This CDR3 is 18 amino acids long. CDR3 DNA: TGTGCCAGCAGCCCAGGGGACCTCCTTCTGGCCGGCACCGGGGAGCTGTTTTTT. Translation gives CASSPGDLLLAGTGELFF.

This chain joins TRBV5-1 and TRBJ2-1; 8 bases agree with TRBD2. Germline CDR1 is SGHRS and CDR2 is YFSETQ. The trim removed 0 bases at V and 9 bases at J, leaving 2 bases unmatched. CDR3 length: 13 residues. CDR3 nucleotide sequence: TGCGCCAGCAGCTTGGAGGCGGGAGGTGAGCAGTTCTTC. Translating it yields CASSLEAGGEQFF.

The chain carries TRBV19 and TRBJ2-7, with D possibly matching TRBD1 (5 bases). Germline CDR1 and CDR2: LNHDA and SQIVND (reference sequence). There are 13 residues in the CDR3. Trimming stripped 3 bases from V and 6 bases from J, with 12 bases between. In DNA, the CDR3 is TGTGCCAGTAGTATGGGCAGGGTGAGCGAGCAGTACTTC. This encodes CASSMGRVSEQYF.

The CDR3 reads CASGLAGATDTQYF. For the CDR3, the DNA is TGCGCCAGCGGCTTAGCGGGGGCCACAGATACGCAGTATTTT. The rearrangement uses TRBV10-2 and TRBJ2-3; 9 positions match TRBD2. Germline trimming cut 8 bases from V and 2 bases from J; bases unmatched to any gene: 5. The CDR3 sequence is 14 residues long. Germline loops: CDR1 WSHSY, CDR2 SAAADI.

This chain connects TRBV28 to TRBJ2-3; TRBD1 matches 11 bases. The ends lost 6 bases at V and 8 bases at J; junction bases unmatched: 7. Germline V gives CDR1 MDHEN, CDR2 SYDVKM. This CDR3 has 14 residues. CDR3 nucleotides: TGTGCCAGCAGCCGTGGACAGGGGGCTCTTACGCAGTATTTT. It codes for CASSRGQGALTQYF. Filled out from reference TRBV28 and TRBJ2-3, the complete variable domain reads DVKVTQSSRYLVKRTGEKVFLECVQDMDHENMFWYRQDPGLGLRLIYFSYDVKMKEKGDIPEGYSVSREKKERFSLILESASTNQTSMYLCASSRGQGALTQYFGPGTRLTVL.

The rearrangement uses TRBV9 and TRBJ2-3; D is possibly TRBD1 (6 bases). Per the germline V gene, CDR1 is SGDLS and CDR2 is YYNGEE. The CDR3 contains 15 residues. V gave up 0 bases and J gave up 3 bases, with 11 bases separating them. The CDR3 protein is CASSVESDRTDTQYF. As DNA, the CDR3 is TGTGCCAGCAGCGTAGAATCGGACAGAACAGATACGCAGTATTTT.

The chain recombines TRBV6-1 with TRBJ2-5, with 8 bases matching TRBD2. J gave up 5 bases and V 2 bases, and 10 bases lay outside the gene matches. CDR1 MNHNS and CDR2 SASEGT come from the germline V gene. The CDR3 is 16 amino acids. The CDR3 nucleotides read TGTGCCAGCAGTGAACTTAGCGGGACTGGGTACGAGACCCAGTACTTC. As protein: CASSELSGTGYETQYF.

J is TRBJ1-2 and V is TRBV30; TRBD1 agrees at 7 bases. The length of the CDR3 is 13 residues. Per germline, CDR1 GTSNPN and CDR2 SVGIG (reference sequence). Losses at the gene ends were 1 base for V and 7 bases for J; bases not matched to a gene: 6. DNA for the CDR3: TGTGCCTGGAGTGAATTTACAGGGGCTGGCTACACCTTC. Protein: CAWSEFTGAGYTF.

J is TRBJ1-1 and V is TRBV6-5, with D possibly matching TRBD1 (5 bases). This CDR3 spans 13 amino acids. V dropped 6 bases and J dropped 6 bases, with 14 bases sitting between them. Germline values: CDR1 MNHEY, CDR2 SVGAGI. The CDR3 DNA sequence: TGTGCCAGCAGCGAAACCCAGGGTGCTGAAGCTTTCTTT. Protein sequence: CASSETQGAEAFF.

The rearrangement joins TRBV7-9 to TRBJ2-7, with 8 bases matching TRBD1. J lost 0 bases, V lost 5 bases, and 9 bases had no gene match. This CDR3 spans 16 amino acids. Germline assignment: CDR1 SEHNR and CDR2 FQNEAQ (reference sequence). CDR3 DNA sequence: TGTGCCAGCAGCCAGTGGACAGGGAAAGGCTCCTACGAGCAGTACTTC. Translated: CASSQWTGKGSYEQYF.

The chain has TRBV19 and TRBJ1-1; D perhaps matches TRBD1 (5 bases). Germline loops: CDR1 LNHDA, CDR2 SQIVND (reference sequence). There are 14 residues in the CDR3. Trimming took 2 bases from V and 9 from J, leaving 16 bases between them. The chain's CDR3 is CASSIPSRDSQAFF. As DNA, the CDR3 is TGTGCCAGTAGTATACCAAGTCGAGACAGCCAAGCTTTCTTT.